Detailed here is one T cell receptor beta chain. The authors' processing: Scientists estimated how many nucleated cells there were by amplifying reference gene primers. Measured with immunoSEQ multiplex PCR; TCRdb has only the in-frame clones, and not every one. Clone size and the V and J calls come from that table; the DNA yielded D and trimming. The repertoire holds about 140,000 clones, with around 90% as singletons. This sample stems from a study of blood T cell repertoires in COVID-19. Looked up from germline, CDR1 is SGHTA and CDR2 is FQGNSA. The CDR3 runs 14 residues. V was shortened by 6 bases and J by 4 bases, with 12 bases between the two germline ends.

What was sequenced was peripheral blood. The source is a man aged 55-75 years with active or convalescent COVID-19. The gene calls are TRBV7-2 and TRBJ2-2, with D possibly matching TRBD2 (6 bases). The CDR3 nucleotides are TGTGCCAGCAGTTGGGACTTCACCACCGGGGAGCTGTTTTTT. This codes for CASSWDFTTGELFF.